These 23 T cell receptor beta chains were sequenced from one sample in a study of blood T cell repertoires in COVID-19. Clones were read by immunoSEQ multiplex PCR, and TCRdb kept only the in-frame ones, dropping some. This sample has approximately 200,000 clones; approximately 84% occur once, and the top ten carry under 2.5%. Sequenced sample: peripheral blood. These receptors were collected from a middle-aged man with active or convalescent COVID-19.

The DNA for the CDR3 is TGTGCCAGCTCCCCAAGACAGATCCCCCGCTCTGGGGCCAACGTCCTGACTTTC. Amino acids: CASSPRQIPRSGANVLTF. The rearrangement links TRBV18 to TRBJ2-6; a possible D gene is TRBD1 (5 bases). The CDR3 length is 18 residues. Germline V lookup: CDR1 KGHSH, CDR2 LQKENI. Between the trimmed V and J ends, which lost 6 bases and 0 bases, there was a span of 18 bases. Drawing the rest from reference TRBV18 and TRBJ2-6, the complete variable domain is NAGVMQNPRHLVRRRGQEARLRCSPMKGHSHVYWYRQLPEEGLKFMVYLQKENIIDESGMPKERFSAEFPKEGPSILRIQQVVRGDSAAYFCASSPRQIPRSGANVLTFGAGSRLTVL.

This clone is a singleton in its sample. One end of the junction varies from germline; a read error may be responsible. The chain recombines TRBV20-1 with TRBJ2-7; 11 bases align to TRBD2. Germline CDR1 and CDR2: DFQATT and SNEGSKA (reference sequence). This CDR3 has 15 residues. The CDR3 DNA is TGCTGTGCTAGTGGGATTAGCGGGAGGGCGGGGGAGCAGTACTTC. This gives the protein CCASGISGRAGEQYF.

This clone has just one count. The rearrangement uses TRBV11-2 and TRBJ2-1, with D possibly being TRBD2 (6 bases). The V gene's germline CDR1 is SGHAT and CDR2 FQNNGV. The CDR3 has 19 residues. Trimming stripped 0 bases from V and 9 bases from J, with 27 bases between. The CDR3 bases are TGTGCCAGCAGCTTAGATTTGTTGGTAGCGGCCCCCAGGGCGGGTGAGCAGTTCTTC. This sequence encodes CASSLDLLVAAPRAGEQFF.

DNA of the CDR3: TGTGCCAGCAGCCTTCGACTAGCTTTTGAGCAGTTCTTC. The encoded protein is CASSLRLAFEQFF. V usage is TRBV7-8 and J usage is TRBJ2-1; 7 bases agree with TRBD2. Per germline, CDR1 SGHVS and CDR2 FQNEAQ. V gave up 5 bases and J gave up 9 bases; unmatched junction bases: 7. The CDR3 extends over 13 amino acids.

The chain recombines TRBV5-1 with TRBJ2-3; 12 bases fit TRBD2. V shed 4 bases, J shed 5 bases, and the junction held 8 bases outside the gene matches. This CDR3 comprises 16 residues. In germline, CDR1 is SGHRS, CDR2 YFSETQ. The CDR3 sequence: CASSRDLAGGKDTQYF. The CDR3 DNA follows: TGCGCCAGCAGCCGTGACCTAGCGGGGGGGAAAGATACGCAGTATTTT. The whole variable domain, remainder taken from reference TRBV5-1 and TRBJ2-3, is KAGVTQTPRYLIKTRGQQVTLSCSPISGHRSVSWYQQTPGQGLQFLFEYFSETQRNKGNFPGRFSGRQFSNSRSEMNVSTLELGDSALYLCASSRDLAGGKDTQYFGPGTRLTVL.

V and J are TRBV28 and TRBJ2-4; 9 bases are shared with TRBD1. The CDR3 consists of 16 residues. Germline V gene sequence: CDR1 MDHEN, CDR2 SYDVKM. J lost 1 base, V lost 4 bases, and 5 bases had no gene match. CDR3 in amino acids: CASSSDRGWAKNIQYF. The CDR3 bases are TGTGCCAGCAGTTCGGACAGGGGTTGGGCCAAAAACATTCAGTACTTC.

This chain uses TRBV11-2 with TRBJ2-2; 7 bases are shared with TRBD1. CDR3 size: 16 residues. The V gene's germline CDR1 is SGHAT and CDR2 FQNNGV. The J segment lost 1 base and the V segment lost 7 bases, leaving 9 bases of the junction unmatched. Written as DNA, the CDR3 is TGTGCCAGCATCCAGGGGACAGAAGTGAACACCGGGGAGCTGTTTTTT. Translation: CASIQGTEVNTGELFF.

The chain recombines TRBV9 with TRBJ1-2; D is unclear. CDR3 length: 11 residues. Germline CDR1 is SGDLS and CDR2 is YYNGEE. Deletions cut 3 bases from V and 10 bases from J, with 10 bases between. As DNA, the CDR3 is TGTGCCAGCAGCGGCAATCAGGTCTACACCTTC. It yields the protein CASSGNQVYTF.

CDR3 bases: TGTGCCAGCAGCCGGGACAGTCTCACAGATACGCAGTATTTT. Its translation is CASSRDSLTDTQYF. V usage is TRBV28 and J usage is TRBJ2-3; 7 nucleotides agree with TRBD1. CDR3 size: 14 residues. The germline gives CDR1 MDHEN, CDR2 SYDVKM. V lost 6 bases and J lost 2; bases outside the gene matches: 5.

The rearrangement uses TRBV21-1 and TRBJ1-1; no check of the table's D call, TRBD1, against the DNA was made. TRBV21-1 is assigned pseudogene status. This CDR3 contains 16 residues. The CDR3 protein is CASSKRLQTGATEAFF. The CDR3 DNA is TGTGCCAGCAGCAAAAGGTTGCAAACAGGAGCCACTGAAGCTTTCTTT.

The CDR3 nucleotides read TGTGCCTGGAGTGGTACAGGGGAAGCTTTCTTT. This encodes CAWSGTGEAFF. J is TRBJ1-1 and V is TRBV30; D may be TRBD1 (6 bases). V lost 1 base to trimming and J lost 8 bases, with 8 bases between them. Per the germline V gene, CDR1 is GTSNPN and CDR2 is SVGIG (reference sequence). CDR3 length: 11 amino acids.

The V and J genes are TRBV7-9 and TRBJ1-3; D not resolved. The CDR3 has 12 amino acids. The germline gives CDR1 SEHNR, CDR2 FQNEAQ (reference sequence). V lost 3 bases and J lost 3, with 3 bases in between. CDR3 in DNA: TGTGCCAGCAGCTTTAGTGGAAACACCATATATTTT. This sequence encodes CASSFSGNTIYF.

The CDR3 nucleotides read TGTGCCAGCGGAGGCACTGAAGCTTTCTTT. Translation gives CASGGTEAFF. The rearrangement links TRBV2 to TRBJ1-1; D is unclear. This CDR3 is built from 10 residues. Deletions cut 8 bases from V and 4 bases from J, with 5 bases between. Germline V gene lookup returns CDR1 SNHLY and CDR2 FYNNEI.

The genes are TRBV10-1 and TRBJ2-1, with 9 nucleotides matching TRBD1. Trimming took 2 bases from V and 8 from J; bases not matched to a gene: 4. In germline, CDR1 is WNHNN, CDR2 SYGVQD (reference sequence). CDR3 size: 14 residues. For the CDR3, the DNA is TGCGCCAGCAGTGAGGGACAGGGGAGGGATGAGCAGTTCTTC. It codes for CASSEGQGRDEQFF.

The chain carries TRBV28 and TRBJ1-5, with 8 nucleotides matching TRBD1. The V and J ends lost 7 bases and 7 bases, in that order; junction bases with no gene match: 24. There are 19 residues in the CDR3. Germline CDR1 MDHEN, CDR2 SYDVKM. CDR3: CASTLAELIKDRAHQPQHF. CDR3 DNA sequence: TGTGCCAGCACCCTTGCCGAGCTTATAAAGGACAGGGCGCACCAGCCCCAGCATTTT. Using reference TRBV28 and TRBJ1-5 for the parts outside the CDR3, the full variable domain is DVKVTQSSRYLVKRTGEKVFLECVQDMDHENMFWYRQDPGLGLRLIYFSYDVKMKEKGDIPEGYSVSREKKERFSLILESASTNQTSMYLCASTLAELIKDRAHQPQHFGDGTRLSIL.

The genes are TRBV6-2 or TRBV6-3 and TRBJ1-5, with D possibly being TRBD1 (5 bases). Trimming removed 2 bases at V and 5 bases at J, with 7 bases between. The germline V gene has CDR1 MNHEY and CDR2 SVGEGT. The CDR3 runs 13 residues. This chain's CDR3 is CASSYVGDQPQHF. The CDR3 bases are TGTGCCAGCAGTTACGTAGGGGATCAGCCCCAGCATTTT.

This sequence joins TRBV2 and TRBJ1-5, with a weak D call TRBD1 (6 bases). V dropped 1 base and J dropped 7 bases, with 23 bases sitting between them. The CDR3 is made up of 18 amino acids. Germline V lookup: CDR1 SNHLY, CDR2 FYNNEI. The CDR3 bases are TGTGCCAGCAGTGAAGGAGTTCTTCTGACGGGGGGCGAGCAGCCCCAGCATTTT. It translates to CASSEGVLLTGGEQPQHF.

The gene calls are TRBV18 and TRBJ2-2; D is unresolved. From germline, CDR1 is KGHSH and CDR2 LQKENI. V was clipped by 0 bases and J by 4 bases, with 3 bases between them. CDR3 length equals 13 residues. CDR3 coding DNA: TGTGCCAGCTCACCACCGAGCACCGGGGAGCTGTTTTTT. Translation: CASSPPSTGELFF.

The chain recombines TRBV6-5 with TRBJ1-1, with a tentative D call TRBD1 (6 bases). The CDR3 covers 14 residues. The V gene's germline CDR1 is MNHEY and CDR2 SVGAGI. V lost 8 bases to trimming and J lost 3 bases, with 16 bases between them. The CDR3 DNA is TGTGCCAGCCAGACAGGAGGTGGGGACACTGAAGCTTTCTTT. Its translation is CASQTGGGDTEAFF.

The chain has TRBV15 and TRBJ2-1; D gene uncertain. The germline gives CDR1 LNHNV, CDR2 YYDKDF (reference sequence). The CDR3 spans 14 residues. The germline V and J ends were trimmed by 0 bases and 7 bases, with 10 bases remaining between them. The CDR3 DNA reads as TGTGCCACCAGCAGAGATCGAACTGGTAATGAGCAGTTCTTC. It specifies CATSRDRTGNEQFF.

The chain has TRBV9 and TRBJ2-5, with 11 nucleotides matching TRBD1. The J segment lost 5 bases and the V segment lost 0 bases, leaving 3 bases of the junction unmatched. In germline, CDR1 is SGDLS, CDR2 YYNGEE. CDR3 length: 15 residues. CDR3 nucleotide sequence: TGTGCCAGCAGCGTAGGGACAGGGGGCCGGGAGACCCAGTACTTC. It yields the protein CASSVGTGGRETQYF.

The genes are TRBV10-1 and TRBJ2-1, with 8 bases fitting TRBD2. Germline V CDR1 and CDR2: WNHNN, SYGVQD (reference sequence). V lost 3 bases to trimming and J lost 10 bases; unmatched junction nucleotides: 11. The length of the CDR3 is 15 residues. The CDR3 is CASSDSGTGGREQFF. The CDR3 coding sequence is TGCGCCAGCAGTGATAGCGGGACTGGGGGAAGGGAGCAGTTCTTC.

In this sample, this clone turned up once. The J gene is TRBJ2-7, the V gene TRBV6-5; 11 nucleotides align to TRBD2. CDR3 length: 13 residues. From germline, CDR1 is MNHEY and CDR2 SVGAGI. V shed 8 bases and J 7 bases; nucleotides not matched to a gene: 7. CDR3 sequence reads: CASVLAGVEEQYF. CDR3 sequence (DNA): TGTGCCAGCGTACTAGCGGGAGTGGAGGAGCAGTACTTC.